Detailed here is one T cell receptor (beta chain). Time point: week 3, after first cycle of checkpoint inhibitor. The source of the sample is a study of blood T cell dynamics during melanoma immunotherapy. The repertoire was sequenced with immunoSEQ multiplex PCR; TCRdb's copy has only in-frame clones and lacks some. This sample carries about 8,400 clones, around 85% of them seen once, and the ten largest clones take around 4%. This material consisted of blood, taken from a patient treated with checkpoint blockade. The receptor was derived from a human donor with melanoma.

This CDR3 is CASSQTQGIGEQYF. CDR3 DNA: TGTGCCAGCAGCCAAACCCAGGGGATCGGGGAGCAGTACTTC. The chain combines TRBV14 with TRBJ2-7; TRBD1 might be the D (6 bases). The CDR3 has 14 amino acids. Germline CDR1 and CDR2: SGHDN and FVKESK. Trimming took off 2 bases at V and 7 bases at J, with 15 bases between the two ends.